These 3 T cell receptor beta chains were sequenced from one sample in a study of T cell repertoires in cytomegalovirus infection. TCRdb reanalysed the reads using MiXCR and keeps one entry per CDR3 protein. The sample has around 130,000 distinct CDR3 sequences; roughly 9% are singletons. Sample: PBMCs. These receptors originate from a human donor in good health (CMV status not recorded). Some clones in this sample may be carry-over from other donors' samples.

The chain couples TRBV28 to TRBJ2-3, with TRBD2 matching over 9 bases. This CDR3 contains 15 residues. J gave up 4 bases and V 7 bases, and 9 bases lay outside the gene matches. CDR1 is MDHEN, CDR2 SYDVKM, per germline. The CDR3 is CASIPAGGSADTQYF. The CDR3 DNA reads as TGTGCCAGCATTCCAGCGGGGGGATCAGCAGATACGCAGTATTTT.

This clonotype has ten or more counts. The chain recombines TRBV7-8 with TRBJ2-7; no firm D call. The ends were cut back, 8 bases at V and 4 bases at J, with 15 bases in the middle. Looked up from germline, CDR1 is SGHVS and CDR2 is FQNEAQ. This CDR3 is 13 amino acids long. The CDR3 reads CASSAKSPYEQYF. The CDR3 nucleotides are TGTGCCAGCTCGGCGAAATCCCCATACGAGCAGTACTTC.

There are a few counts of this clonotype. The V and J genes are TRBV7-9 and TRBJ2-7, with 7 bases identical to TRBD1. Per the germline V gene, CDR1 is SEHNR and CDR2 is FQNEAQ (reference sequence). The trim removed 1 base at V and 7 bases at J, leaving 10 bases unmatched. The CDR3 has 15 amino acids. The CDR3 bases are TGTGCCAGCAGCTTAGAGGCCGGGACAGCCTTAGAGCAGTACTTC. As protein: CASSLEAGTALEQYF.